The 2 T cell receptor beta chains in this list originate from one sample, sequenced in a study of T-cell reconstitution after alpha-beta-depleted transplantation in children. TCRbeta library preparation incorporated unique molecular identifiers. TCRdb re-called the PCR reads with MiXCR, one entry per CDR3 protein. The data show roughly 400,000 distinct CDR3 sequences, about a fifth seen once. The sequencing used PBMCs from the stem cell graft donor, collected from the stem cell graft. The receptor source for this set is a human donor who donated a stem cell graft to a child with acute myeloid leukemia.

This chain connects TRBV20-1 to TRBJ2-1, with 7 bases aligning to TRBD1. Per germline, CDR1 DFQATT and CDR2 SNEGSKA (reference sequence). The CDR3 has 13 residues. The ends lost 5 bases at V and 8 bases at J; junction bases unmatched: 9. CDR3: CSARTRQGHEQFF. The CDR3 DNA reads TGCAGTGCTCGAACTAGACAGGGCCATGAGCAGTTCTTC.

The chain combines TRBV21-1 with TRBJ2-1; TRBD2 reflects the table's D call only, with no check against the DNA. TRBV21-1 is a pseudogene segment. This CDR3 region has 17 residues. The CDR3 spells CASSTGTSGREDNEQFF. The CDR3 DNA sequence: TGTGCCAGCAGCACTGGGACTAGCGGGAGAGAGGACAATGAGCAGTTCTTC.